This T cell receptor beta chain was recovered during a study of Ad26.COV2.S vaccination and SARS-CoV-2 variants. Overall study context: In the COV1001 trial, the donor was in the Ad26.COV2.S arm. Doses of Ad26.COV2.S were injected into muscle once or twice, 56 days apart.

The CDR3 runs to 16 residues. The junction had 3 bases not matched to a gene; V was cut back by 0 bases and J by 4 bases. Germline values: CDR1 WNHNN, CDR2 SYGVQD (reference sequence). Sequenced by immunoSEQ multiplex PCR; TCRdb stores in-frame clones only, minus some. The repertoire holds about 350,000 clones, with approximately 85% as singletons. As for treatment: around 19 received Ad26.COV2.S at low or high dose, single or two shots; roughly 5 received placebo; per-sample allocation not given. On day 63 after the first injection, vaccine and placebo recipients gave samples. Whoever gave the sample was an adult aged 18-55 years in Boston.

The sequence was obtained from a person aged 18 to 59 who received the Ad26.COV2.S COVID-19 vaccine or a placebo. The sequences come from peripheral blood, collected in a trial of Ad26.COV2.S vaccine versus placebo. V is TRBV10-1 and J is TRBJ2-3, with 11 bases lining up with TRBD1. CDR3 bases: TGCGCCAGCAGTGAGTCGAGGACAGGGGGCTCAGATACGCAGTATTTT. Its translation is CASSESRTGGSDTQYF.